This T cell receptor beta chain was identified in a study of CD8 T cells in ankylosing spondylitis (dated by TCRdb to about 2017). Study-level background: T cell receptor beta repertoires were profiled in healthy donors and ankylosing spondylitis patients so that disease-linked TCR variants could be found. In total, the full study cohort was made up of over a hundred healthy donors and more than 20 ankylosing spondylitis patients. Peripheral blood was sampled, and synovial fluid was additionally collected from ankylosing spondylitis patients. General conclusions and limits of the study: Some motif variants were previously reported in synovial fluid and blood of reactive arthritis patients, suggesting common disease-initiation mechanisms. The disease-linked clones were reported to be significantly enriched in matched synovial fluid samples from ankylosing spondylitis patients. The disease-linked clones had a CD8+ phenotype and were found at relatively low frequencies in peripheral blood. Blood from ankylosing spondylitis patients appeared to be characterized by a TCR beta motif made up of about 8 highly homologous amino acid variants.

TCRdb names Illumina HiSeq 2500 as the instrument used. Quantitative 5'-RACE with molecular barcodes was the method used to prepare the TCR beta libraries. The original methods were these. A new computational method, built on a probabilistic model of VDJ rearrangement, was used to identify disease-linked TCR variants. TCRdb took the public reads, trimmed them with fastp at Q25, ran MiXCR for clone calling and kept in-frame beta chains. Duplicate CDR3 protein sequences are folded into a single record with the most common DNA and genes. The V and J calls and clone size are TCRdb's, not the authors'. Within this sample are fewer than 400,000 distinct CDR3 sequences, with under 25% of them counted one time only. The ten largest clones take up about 16% of the sample. About this clonotype: Its antigen target is currently unknown. Within one base of it there is no much larger clone, and no base qualities were kept.

The V end loses 3 bases and the J end loses 2 bases, and a stretch of 15 bases separates them. Taken from the germline V gene (reference sequence), the CDR1 and CDR2 loops are LNHNV and YYDKDF. The CDR3 runs 16 amino acids, cysteine and phenylalanine included. The sequence is cut down to CDR3 DNA, 48 bases in frame from base 1. The sequence is built from TRBV15 and TRBJ2-3; the D gene is possibly TRBD1 or TRBD2, with 5 bases matching each. The sample comprised blood, either unsorted or a sorted T cell fraction (not recorded which). This sequence was found in a male donor with ankylosing spondylitis. CDR3 reads: CATSSDRWGFTDTQYF. The sequenced DNA is TGTGCCACCAGCAGTGATCGTTGGGGGTTCACAGATACGCAGTATTTT.